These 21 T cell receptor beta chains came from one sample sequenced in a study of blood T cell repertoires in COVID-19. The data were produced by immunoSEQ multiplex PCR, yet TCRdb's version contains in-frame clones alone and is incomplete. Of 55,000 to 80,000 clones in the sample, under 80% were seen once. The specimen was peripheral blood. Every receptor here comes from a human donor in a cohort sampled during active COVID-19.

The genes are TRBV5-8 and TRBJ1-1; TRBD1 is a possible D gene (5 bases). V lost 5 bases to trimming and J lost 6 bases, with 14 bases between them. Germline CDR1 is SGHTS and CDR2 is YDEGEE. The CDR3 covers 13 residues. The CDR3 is CASRRTGTAEAFF. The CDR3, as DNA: TGTGCCAGCAGACGCACAGGAACGGCTGAAGCTTTCTTT.

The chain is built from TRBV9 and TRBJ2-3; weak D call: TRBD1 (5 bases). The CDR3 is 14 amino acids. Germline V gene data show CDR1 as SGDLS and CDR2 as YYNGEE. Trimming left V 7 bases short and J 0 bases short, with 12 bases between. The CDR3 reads CASGADSSTDTQYF. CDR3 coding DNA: TGTGCCAGCGGGGCTGACTCTAGCACAGATACGCAGTATTTT. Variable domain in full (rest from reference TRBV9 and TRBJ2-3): DSGVTQTPKHLITATGQRVTLRCSPRSGDLSVYWYQQSLDQGLQFLIQYYNGEERAKGNILERFSAQQFPDLHSELNLSSLELGDSALYFCASGADSSTDTQYFGPGTRLTVL.

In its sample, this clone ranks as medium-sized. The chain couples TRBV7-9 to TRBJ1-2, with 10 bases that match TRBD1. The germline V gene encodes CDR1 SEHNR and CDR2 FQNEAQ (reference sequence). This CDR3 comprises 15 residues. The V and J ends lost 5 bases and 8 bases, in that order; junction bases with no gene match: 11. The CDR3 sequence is CASSPDRGRLKGYTF. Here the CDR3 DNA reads TGTGCCAGCAGCCCTGACAGGGGGCGACTTAAAGGCTACACCTTC. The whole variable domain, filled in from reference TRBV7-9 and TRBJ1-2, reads DTGVSQNPRHKITKRGQNVTFRCDPISEHNRLYWYRQTLGQGPEFLTYFQNEAQLEKSRLLSDRFSAERPKGSFSTLEIQRTEQGDSAMYLCASSPDRGRLKGYTFGSGTRLTVV.

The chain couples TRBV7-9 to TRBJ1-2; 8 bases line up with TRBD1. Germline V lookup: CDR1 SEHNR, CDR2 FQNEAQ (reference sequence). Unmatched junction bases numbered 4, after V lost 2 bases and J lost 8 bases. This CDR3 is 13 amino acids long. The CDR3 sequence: CASSLSGGVGYTF. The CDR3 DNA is TGTGCCAGCAGCTTATCAGGGGGCGTCGGCTACACCTTC.

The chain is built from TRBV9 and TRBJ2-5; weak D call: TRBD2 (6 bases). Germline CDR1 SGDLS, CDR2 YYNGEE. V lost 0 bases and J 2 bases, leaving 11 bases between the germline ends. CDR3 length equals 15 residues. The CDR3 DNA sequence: TGTGCCAGCAGCGTAGTCCAGGGAGGTCAAGAGACCCAGTACTTC. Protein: CASSVVQGGQETQYF.

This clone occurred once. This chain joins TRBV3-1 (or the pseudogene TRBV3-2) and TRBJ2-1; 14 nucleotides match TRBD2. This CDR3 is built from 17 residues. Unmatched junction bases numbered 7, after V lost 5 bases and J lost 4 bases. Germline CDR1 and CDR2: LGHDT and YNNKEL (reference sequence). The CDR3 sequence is CASSSGLAGGSYNEQFF. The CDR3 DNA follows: TGTGCCAGCAGCTCCGGACTAGCGGGGGGTTCATACAATGAGCAGTTCTTC.

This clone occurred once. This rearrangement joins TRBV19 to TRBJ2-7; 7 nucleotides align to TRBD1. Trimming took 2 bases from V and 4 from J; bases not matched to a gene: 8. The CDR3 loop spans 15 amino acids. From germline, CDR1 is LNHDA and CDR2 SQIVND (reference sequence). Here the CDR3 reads CASSIKGTAEYEQYF. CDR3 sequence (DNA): TGTGCCAGTAGTATAAAGGGGACAGCGGAATACGAGCAGTACTTC.

CDR3 region: CASSQRLAGYTGELFF. In DNA form, the CDR3 reads TGCGCCAGCAGCCAAAGACTAGCGGGGTACACCGGGGAGCTGTTTTTT. The V call is TRBV4-1, the J call TRBJ2-2; TRBD2 aligns across 11 bases. Germline trimming cut 2 bases from V and 3 bases from J; bases unmatched to any gene: 2. CDR1 and CDR2 (germline): MGHRA, YSYEKL. CDR3 length: 16 residues.

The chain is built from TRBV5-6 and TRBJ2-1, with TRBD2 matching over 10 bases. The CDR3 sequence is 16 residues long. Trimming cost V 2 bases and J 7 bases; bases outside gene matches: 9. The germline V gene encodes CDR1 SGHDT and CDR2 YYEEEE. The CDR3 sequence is CASSLIGVSGGNEQFF. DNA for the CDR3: TGTGCCAGCAGCTTAATTGGGGTTAGCGGGGGGAATGAGCAGTTCTTC.

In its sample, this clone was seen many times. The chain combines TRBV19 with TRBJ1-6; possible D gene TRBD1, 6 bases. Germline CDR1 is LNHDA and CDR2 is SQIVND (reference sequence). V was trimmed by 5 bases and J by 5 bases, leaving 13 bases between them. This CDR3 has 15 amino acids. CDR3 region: CASSFGTLDNSPLHF. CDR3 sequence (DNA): TGTGCCAGTAGTTTCGGGACACTCGATAATTCACCCCTCCACTTT.

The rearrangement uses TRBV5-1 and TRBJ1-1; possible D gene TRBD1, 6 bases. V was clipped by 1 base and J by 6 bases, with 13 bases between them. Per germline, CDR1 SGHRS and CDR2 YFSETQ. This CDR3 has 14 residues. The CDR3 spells CASSLWTESSEAFF. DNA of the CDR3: TGCGCCAGCAGCTTGTGGACAGAGTCTTCTGAAGCTTTCTTT. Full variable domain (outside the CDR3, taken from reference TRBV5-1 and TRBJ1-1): KAGVTQTPRYLIKTRGQQVTLSCSPISGHRSVSWYQQTPGQGLQFLFEYFSETQRNKGNFPGRFSGRQFSNSRSEMNVSTLELGDSALYLCASSLWTESSEAFFGQGTRLTVV.

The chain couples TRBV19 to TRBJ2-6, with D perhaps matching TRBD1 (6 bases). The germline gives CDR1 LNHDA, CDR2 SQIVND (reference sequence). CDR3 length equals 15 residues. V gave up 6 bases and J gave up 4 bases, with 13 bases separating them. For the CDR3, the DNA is TGTGCCAGTAGGACCAGGGGCTACGGGGCCAACGTCCTGACTTTC. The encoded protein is CASRTRGYGANVLTF.

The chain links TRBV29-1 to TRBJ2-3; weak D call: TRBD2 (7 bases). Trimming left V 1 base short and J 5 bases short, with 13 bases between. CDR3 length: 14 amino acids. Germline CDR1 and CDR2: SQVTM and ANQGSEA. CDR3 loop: CSVEAWGGVDTQYF. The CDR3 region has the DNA TGCAGCGTTGAAGCATGGGGGGGCGTAGATACGCAGTATTTT.

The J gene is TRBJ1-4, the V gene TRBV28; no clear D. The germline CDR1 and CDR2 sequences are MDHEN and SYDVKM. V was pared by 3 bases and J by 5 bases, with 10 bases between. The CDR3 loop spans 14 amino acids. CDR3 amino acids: CASSLSGLNEKLFF. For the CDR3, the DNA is TGTGCCAGCAGTTTGTCGGGATTGAATGAAAAACTGTTTTTT.

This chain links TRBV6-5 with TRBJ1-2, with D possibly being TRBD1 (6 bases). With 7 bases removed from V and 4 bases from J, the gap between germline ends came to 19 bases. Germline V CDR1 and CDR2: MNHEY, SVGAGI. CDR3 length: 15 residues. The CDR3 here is CASMTEGGLIYGYTF. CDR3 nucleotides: TGTGCCAGCATGACCGAGGGGGGGCTGATCTATGGCTACACCTTC.

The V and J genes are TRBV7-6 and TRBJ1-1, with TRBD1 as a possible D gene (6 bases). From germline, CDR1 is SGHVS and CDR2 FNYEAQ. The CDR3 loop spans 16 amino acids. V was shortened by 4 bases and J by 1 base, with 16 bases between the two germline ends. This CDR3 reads CASSYSPGAENTEAFF. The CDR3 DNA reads TGTGCCAGCAGCTATAGCCCAGGGGCCGAGAACACTGAAGCTTTCTTT.

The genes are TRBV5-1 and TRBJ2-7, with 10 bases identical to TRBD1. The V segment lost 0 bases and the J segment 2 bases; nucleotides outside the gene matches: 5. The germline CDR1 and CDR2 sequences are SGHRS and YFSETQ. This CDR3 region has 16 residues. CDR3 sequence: CASSLGPGQGPYEQYF. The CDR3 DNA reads TGCGCCAGCAGCTTGGGTCCGGGACAGGGGCCCTACGAGCAGTACTTC.

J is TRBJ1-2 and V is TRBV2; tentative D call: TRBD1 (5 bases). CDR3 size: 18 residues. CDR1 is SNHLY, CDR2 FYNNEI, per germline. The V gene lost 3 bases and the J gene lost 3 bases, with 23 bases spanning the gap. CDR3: CASSDGPLWAGQDYGYTF. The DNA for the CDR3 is TGTGCCAGCAGTGACGGCCCGCTTTGGGCAGGGCAGGACTATGGCTACACCTTC.

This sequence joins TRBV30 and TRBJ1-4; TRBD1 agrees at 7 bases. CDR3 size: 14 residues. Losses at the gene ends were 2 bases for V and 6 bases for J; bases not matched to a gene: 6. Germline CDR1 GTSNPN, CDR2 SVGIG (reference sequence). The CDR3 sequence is CAWSQQGLDEKLFF. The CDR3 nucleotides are TGTGCCTGGAGTCAACAGGGGCTGGATGAAAAACTGTTTTTT.

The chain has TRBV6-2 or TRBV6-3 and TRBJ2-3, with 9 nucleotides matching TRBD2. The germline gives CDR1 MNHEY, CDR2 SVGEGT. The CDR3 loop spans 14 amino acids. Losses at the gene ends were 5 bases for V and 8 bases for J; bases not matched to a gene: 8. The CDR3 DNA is TGTGCCAGCAGTAAGACTAGCGGTGCAGGTACGCAGTATTTT. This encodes CASSKTSGAGTQYF.

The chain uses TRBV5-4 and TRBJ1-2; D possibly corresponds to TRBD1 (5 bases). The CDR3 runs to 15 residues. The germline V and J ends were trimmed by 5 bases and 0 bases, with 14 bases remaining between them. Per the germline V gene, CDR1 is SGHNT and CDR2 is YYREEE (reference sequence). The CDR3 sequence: CASRIGGTTNYGYTF. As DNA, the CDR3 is TGTGCCAGCAGGATTGGGGGGACTACTAACTATGGCTACACCTTC.